The rows below give T cell receptor beta chains drawn from one sample of a study of T cell repertoires in cytomegalovirus infection. MiXCR, applied by TCRdb to the reads, yields one record per CDR3 protein. The sample has about 340,000 distinct CDR3 sequences; about 29% are singletons. Which antigens these TCRs recognize remains unknown. The source material was cultured PBMCs, sampled from culture after CMV antigen stimulation. Receptor source: a human donor in good health (CMV status not recorded). Some clones in this sample may be carry-over from other donors' samples. The CDR3 runs from the conserved cysteine through the conserved F or W. Each record gives: J gene, V gene, D gene, clone size, CDR3 protein, CDR3 DNA. A D gene is named only where the DNA matches it firmly. Clone size is stated in some rows and not others, as once, few, many or a class when expanded.

J: TRBJ2-1; V: TRBV20-1; D: .; size: .; CDR3: CSAVGNTDGNEQFF; DNA: TGCAGTGCTGTAGGTAATACTGATGGGAATGAGCAGTTCTTC
J: TRBJ2-5; V: TRBV13; D: TRBD2; size: .; CDR3: CASSARGAGGGETQYF; DNA: TGTGCCAGCAGCGCCCGAGGAGCGGGAGGTGGAGAGACCCAGTACTTC
J: TRBJ1-1; V: TRBV12-3/TRBV12-4; D: .; size: .; CDR3: CASSSGVRGTEAFF; DNA: TGTGCCAGCAGTTCGGGAGTCCGGGGCACTGAAGCTTTCTTT
J: TRBJ2-2; V: TRBV4-1; D: TRBD2; size: many; CDR3: CASSRLLAGLRGTGELFF; DNA: TGCGCCAGCAGCCGCCTACTAGCGGGGCTTCGCGGCACCGGGGAGCTGTTTTTT
J: TRBJ1-5; V: TRBV19; D: TRBD1; size: few; CDR3: CASRGQGIGGNQPQHF; DNA: TGTGCCAGTAGGGGACAGGGGATCGGGGGGAATCAGCCCCAGCATTTT
J: TRBJ1-5; V: TRBV27; D: .; size: .; CDR3: CASSLGGKVNQPQHF; DNA: TGTGCCAGCAGTTTAGGGGGGAAGGTCAATCAGCCCCAGCATTTT
J: TRBJ2-2; V: TRBV2; D: TRBD1; size: .; CDR3: CASSLTLTGSTGELFF; DNA: TGTGCCAGCAGCCTAACCTTGACAGGGAGCACCGGGGAGCTGTTTTTT
J: TRBJ2-5; V: TRBV5-1; D: .; size: few; CDR3: CASSLVLGETQYF; DNA: TGCGCCAGCAGCTTGGTTTTGGGGGAGACCCAGTACTTC
J: TRBJ2-5; V: TRBV24-1; D: .; size: .; CDR3: CATSDQGQETQYF; DNA: TGTGCCACCAGTGACCAGGGGCAGGAGACCCAGTACTTC
J: TRBJ2-3; V: TRBV12-3/TRBV12-4; D: TRBD2; size: .; CDR3: CASSLGPAGGVDTQYF; DNA: TGTGCCAGCAGTCTAGGGCCAGCGGGAGGTGTAGATACGCAGTATTTT
J: TRBJ1-4; V: TRBV7-2; D: .; size: many; CDR3: CASSSELGRVNEKLFF; DNA: TGTGCCAGCAGCTCGGAGTTGGGGAGGGTTAATGAAAAACTGTTTTTT
J: TRBJ1-1; V: TRBV7-6; D: .; size: many; CDR3: CASSLVGDAEAFF; DNA: TGTGCCAGCAGCTTAGTGGGGGACGCTGAAGCTTTCTTT
J: TRBJ1-5; V: TRBV6-6; D: .; size: few; CDR3: CASSYGGGSNQPQHF; DNA: TGTGCCAGCAGTTACGGGGGGGGGAGTAATCAGCCCCAGCATTTT
J: TRBJ1-1; V: TRBV24-1; D: .; size: .; CDR3: CATSRGMGGGEAFF; DNA: TGTGCCACCAGTAGGGGCATGGGGGGCGGTGAAGCTTTCTTT
J: TRBJ1-1; V: TRBV20-1; D: .; size: .; CDR3: CSAIRPASNTEAFF; DNA: TGCAGTGCTATTCGACCGGCTTCGAACACTGAAGCTTTCTTT
J: TRBJ2-2; V: TRBV12-3/TRBV12-4; D: .; size: .; CDR3: CASSRSPGYTGELFF; DNA: TGTGCCAGCAGCAGAAGCCCAGGGTACACCGGGGAGCTGTTTTTT
J: TRBJ1-2; V: TRBV7-4; D: TRBD1; size: few; CDR3: CASSLVGRRDRGRHGYTF; DNA: TGTGCCAGCAGCTTAGTAGGCAGACGGGACAGGGGGCGGCATGGCTACACCTTC
J: TRBJ2-7; V: TRBV10-3; D: TRBD1; size: .; CDR3: CAIRTTGTGSSYEQYF; DNA: TGTGCCATCAGGACTACCGGGACAGGATCCTCCTACGAGCAGTACTTC
J: TRBJ2-1; V: TRBV20-1; D: TRBD2; size: .; CDR3: CSARDPSGSTGEQFF; DNA: TGCAGTGCTAGAGACCCTAGCGGGAGTACTGGTGAGCAGTTCTTC
J: TRBJ2-7; V: TRBV12-3/TRBV12-4; D: TRBD1; size: .; CDR3: CASSSRDSRVYEQYF; DNA: TGTGCCAGCAGTTCCCGGGACAGCCGAGTCTACGAGCAGTACTTC
J: TRBJ1-2; V: TRBV7-3; D: TRBD1; size: .; CDR3: CASSFGQGSGYTF; DNA: TGTGCCAGCAGCTTCGGACAGGGGTCTGGCTACACCTTC
J: TRBJ1-3; V: TRBV7-9; D: .; size: many; CDR3: CASSLLTGLSGNTIYF; DNA: TGTGCCAGCAGCCTCCTAACAGGGCTCTCTGGAAACACCATATATTTT
J: TRBJ1-4; V: TRBV3-1; D: .; size: few; CDR3: CASRGPEKLFF; DNA: TGTGCCAGCCGCGGACCTGAAAAACTGTTTTTT
J: TRBJ1-1; V: TRBV30; D: .; size: few; CDR3: CAWKNWGNTEAFF; DNA: TGTGCCTGGAAAAATTGGGGGAACACTGAAGCTTTCTTT
J: TRBJ2-1; V: TRBV7-6; D: TRBD2; size: few; CDR3: CASSPGLGGNNEQFF; DNA: TGTGCCAGCAGCCCTGGACTAGGCGGCAATAATGAGCAGTTCTTC
J: TRBJ2-1; V: TRBV10-3; D: .; size: .; CDR3: CAISDLVRNEQFF; DNA: TGTGCCATCAGTGATCTAGTTCGGAATGAGCAGTTCTTC
J: TRBJ2-7; V: TRBV5-6; D: .; size: .; CDR3: CASSLGGELSYEQYF; DNA: TGTGCCAGCAGCTTGGGAGGGGAGTTATCCTACGAGCAGTACTTC
J: TRBJ1-1; V: TRBV6-1; D: .; size: few; CDR3: CASSEEPQGMNTEAFF; DNA: TGTGCCAGCAGTGAAGAACCGCAGGGGATGAACACTGAAGCTTTCTTT
J: TRBJ2-1; V: TRBV20-1; D: TRBD2; size: .; CDR3: CSARGSGLAGPFSYNEQFF; DNA: TGCAGTGCTAGAGGCTCCGGACTAGCGGGCCCGTTCTCCTACAATGAGCAGTTCTTC
J: TRBJ2-1; V: TRBV2; D: .; size: few; CDR3: CASCLAVGVKQFF; DNA: TGTGCCAGCTGCTTGGCGGTCGGGGTTAAGCAGTTCTTC
J: TRBJ2-2; V: TRBV28; D: .; size: .; CDR3: CASSYRASGELFF; DNA: TGTGCCAGCAGTTACAGGGCGTCCGGGGAGCTGTTTTTT
J: TRBJ1-4; V: TRBV14; D: .; size: .; CDR3: CASSQLGMGTTNEKLFF; DNA: TGTGCCAGCAGCCAATTGGGAATGGGGACAACTAATGAAAAACTGTTTTTT
J: TRBJ2-7; V: TRBV2; D: TRBD2; size: .; CDR3: CASSETSAGGTYEQYF; DNA: TGTGCCAGCAGTGAAACCTCAGCGGGGGGGACATACGAGCAGTACTTC
J: TRBJ2-7; V: TRBV28; D: TRBD1; size: .; CDR3: CASSLGGQGSSYEQYF; DNA: TGTGCCAGCAGTTTAGGGGGACAGGGGTCCTCCTACGAGCAGTACTTC
J: TRBJ2-1; V: TRBV5-1; D: TRBD2; size: few; CDR3: CASSSSGGAYNEQFF; DNA: TGCGCCAGCAGCAGTAGCGGGGGGGCCTACAATGAGCAGTTCTTC
J: TRBJ2-1; V: TRBV6-8; D: TRBD2; size: few; CDR3: CASRQATDRPSFSGGAEYNEQFF; DNA: TGTGCCAGCAGGCAGGCTACGGACAGGCCCTCCTTTAGCGGGGGGGCAGAGTACAATGAGCAGTTCTTC
J: TRBJ2-3; V: TRBV12-3/TRBV12-4; D: .; size: few; CDR3: CASSFYRGDTQYF; DNA: TGTGCCAGCAGTTTTTACCGCGGAGATACGCAGTATTTT
J: TRBJ1-2; V: TRBV18; D: .; size: .; CDR3: CASSPVNVGNYGYTF; DNA: TGTGCCAGCTCACCCGTCAACGTTGGAAACTATGGCTACACCTTC
J: TRBJ1-5; V: TRBV12-3/TRBV12-4; D: TRBD1; size: .; CDR3: CASSPTGGAGPQHF; DNA: TGTGCCAGCAGCCCTACAGGGGGCGCGGGGCCCCAGCATTTT
J: TRBJ1-6; V: TRBV7-2; D: .; size: .; CDR3: CASSPQTGFVSPLHF; DNA: TGTGCCAGCAGCCCCCAGACAGGTTTCGTCTCACCCCTCCACTTT
J: TRBJ1-1; V: TRBV20-1; D: .; size: .; CDR3: CSAREGSGTEAFF; DNA: TGCAGTGCTCGAGAGGGTTCCGGGACTGAAGCTTTCTTT
J: TRBJ1-6; V: TRBV19; D: TRBD1; size: many; CDR3: CASRISGTGDSPLHF; DNA: TGTGCCAGTAGGATTTCCGGGACAGGGGACTCACCCCTCCACTTT